Below, 28 T cell receptor beta chains from the same sample are listed, as sequenced in a study of shared clonotypes between healthy human individuals. The assay was immunoSEQ multiplex PCR, and TCRdb's table has in-frame clones only and misses some. Of more than 2 million clones in the sample, about 94% were seen once. Sequencing used naive CD4+ T cells sorted from blood. As for subset: CD45RA+ positively selected. These receptor sequences come from a man aged 18 to 29 in good health.

CDR3 sequence: CASSIDRPYGLFF. The CDR3 coding sequence is TGTGCCAGTAGTATAGATAGACCGTACGGACTGTTTTTT. The V and J genes are TRBV19 and TRBJ1-4; D not certain. CDR3 length equals 13 residues. Trimming took off 0 bases at V and 13 bases at J, with 12 bases between the two ends. Germline V lookup: CDR1 LNHDA, CDR2 SQIVND (reference sequence).

The CDR3 loop reads CASSSGLAGGEQYF. CDR3 sequence (DNA): TGTGCCAGCAGCTCCGGACTAGCGGGAGGCGAGCAGTACTTC. The V and J genes are TRBV5-4 and TRBJ2-7; 14 nucleotides align to TRBD2. The CDR3 contains 14 residues. V lost 3 bases and J lost 6; bases outside the gene matches: 2. Germline V gene sequence: CDR1 SGHNT, CDR2 YYREEE (reference sequence).

This chain uses TRBV28 with TRBJ1-1, with D perhaps TRBD1 (5 bases). The CDR3 totals 12 residues. Trimming left V 3 bases short and J 10 bases short, with 12 bases between. Germline V gives CDR1 MDHEN, CDR2 SYDVKM. The CDR3 is CASSLGGSVAFF. CDR3 coding DNA: TGTGCCAGCAGTTTGGGGGGTAGTGTAGCTTTCTTT.

The V gene is TRBV10-2, the J gene TRBJ2-1, with TRBD2 identical over 11 bases. The germline V gene has CDR1 WSHSY and CDR2 SAAADI. With V trimmed by 3 bases and J by 14 bases, 9 bases remained unmatched. CDR3 length equals 14 residues. The CDR3 DNA sequence: TGCGCCAGCAGTGACCCGGGACTAGCGGCAGTGGAGTTCTTC. Amino acid sequence: CASSDPGLAAVEFF.

Of note for this clone: This CDR3 is also generated by other DNA sequences in the sample. CDR3 residues: CASSLEANSPLHF. The CDR3 DNA sequence: TGCGCCAGCAGCTTGGAGGCTAATTCACCCCTCCACTTT. V usage is TRBV5-1 and J usage is TRBJ1-6, with D hard to call. V was shortened by 0 bases and J by 6 bases, with 4 bases between the two germline ends. Germline loops: CDR1 SGHRS, CDR2 YFSETQ. CDR3 size: 13 residues. Filled out from reference TRBV5-1 and TRBJ1-6, the complete variable domain reads KAGVTQTPRYLIKTRGQQVTLSCSPISGHRSVSWYQQTPGQGLQFLFEYFSETQRNKGNFPGRFSGRQFSNSRSEMNVSTLELGDSALYLCASSLEANSPLHFGNGTRLTVT.

The chain recombines TRBV9 with TRBJ2-5; TRBD2 matches at 8 bases. CDR3 length equals 15 residues. The trim removed 3 bases at V and 5 bases at J, leaving 9 bases unmatched. Germline values: CDR1 SGDLS, CDR2 YYNGEE. In DNA form, the CDR3 reads TGTGCCAGCAGCGCCGGGGGACTAGGGAGGGAGACCCAGTACTTC. Translating gives CASSAGGLGRETQYF.

The V and J genes are TRBV18 and TRBJ2-5; D may be TRBD1 (6 bases). CDR1 and CDR2 from the germline V gene are KGHSH and LQKENI. The CDR3 spans 16 residues. Trimming stripped 0 bases from V and 7 bases from J, with 18 bases between. The CDR3 loop is CASSPPEQGPYGTQYF. The CDR3 DNA reads as TGTGCCAGCTCACCACCTGAACAGGGTCCATACGGGACCCAGTACTTC.

The chain is built from TRBV18 and TRBJ1-5; D might be TRBD1 (6 bases). Germline CDR1 reads KGHSH; CDR2 reads LQKENI. The CDR3 is made up of 13 amino acids. For the CDR3, the DNA is TGTGCTGGGGCAGGGGATAGCAATCAGCCCCAGCATTTT. This codes for CAGAGDSNQPQHF.

The rearrangement uses TRBV5-4 and TRBJ2-7; 7 bases are shared with TRBD2. Germline CDR1 is SGHNT and CDR2 is YYREEE (reference sequence). Trimming at V came to 2 bases and at J to 6 bases, leaving 5 bases not matched to a gene. The length of the CDR3 is 13 residues. The CDR3 coding sequence is TGTGCCAGCAGCTTCCCGGGAGGTGGCGAGCAGTACTTC. As protein: CASSFPGGGEQYF.

The chain has TRBV18 and TRBJ2-3; D remains ambiguous. Germline V gives CDR1 KGHSH, CDR2 LQKENI. Between the trimmed V and J ends, which lost 4 bases and 5 bases, there was a span of 7 bases. This CDR3 is built from 12 residues. CDR3 loop: CASSLQEDTQYF. The CDR3 DNA follows: TGTGCCAGCTCACTCCAGGAAGATACGCAGTATTTT.

This chain connects TRBV5-1 to TRBJ2-5; D ambiguous. Between the trimmed V and J ends, which lost 0 bases and 4 bases, there was a span of 13 bases. Germline lookup yields CDR1 SGHRS and CDR2 YFSETQ. The CDR3 loop spans 15 amino acids. This chain's CDR3 is CASSLATTEAETQYF. In nucleotides, the CDR3 is TGCGCCAGCAGCTTGGCTACTACGGAAGCAGAGACCCAGTACTTC.

V is TRBV7-9 and J is TRBJ2-2; D might be TRBD1 (6 bases). Trimming left V 3 bases short and J 4 bases short, with 12 bases between. The germline V gene has CDR1 SEHNR and CDR2 FQNEAQ (reference sequence). This CDR3 spans 15 amino acids. The CDR3 loop reads CASSFNRDLTGELFF. The CDR3 nucleotides read TGTGCCAGCAGCTTCAACAGGGACCTCACCGGGGAGCTGTTTTTT.

The chain combines TRBV6-1 with TRBJ1-3, with 7 positions matching TRBD1. CDR3 length equals 15 residues. V lost 6 bases and J lost 4; bases outside the gene matches: 9. The germline V gene encodes CDR1 MNHNS and CDR2 SASEGT. CDR3 DNA sequence: TGTGCCAGCAGAGACCAACAGGGGTGGGGAAACACCATATATTTT. Residues: CASRDQQGWGNTIYF.

This chain uses TRBV7-3 with TRBJ2-3, with no clear D. Germline CDR1 reads SGHTA; CDR2 reads FQGTGA. V gave up 3 bases and J gave up 6 bases, with 19 bases separating them. CDR3 length: 16 amino acids. CDR3 residues: CASSFHSRGNSDTQYF. As DNA, the CDR3 is TGTGCCAGCAGCTTTCATTCCCGTGGAAACTCCGATACGCAGTATTTT.

V usage is TRBV7-2 and J usage is TRBJ1-2; D is perhaps TRBD1 (5 bases). CDR3 size: 14 residues. Looked up from germline, CDR1 is SGHTA and CDR2 is FQGNSA. Trimming shortened V by 4 bases and J by 7 bases, and 16 bases separated the two germline ends. The CDR3 sequence is CASSSKPQGPGYTF. The CDR3 DNA reads as TGTGCCAGCAGCTCCAAACCTCAGGGCCCTGGCTACACCTTC.

The rearrangement uses TRBV5-1 and TRBJ2-7; 7 bases are shared with TRBD1. The CDR3 runs to 14 residues. V lost 4 bases, J lost 1 base, and 5 bases stayed unmatched. Germline CDR1 and CDR2: SGHRS and YFSETQ. In nucleotides, the CDR3 is TGCGCCAGCAGCCCGGTGGGACAGTCCTACGAGCAGTACTTC. Protein product: CASSPVGQSYEQYF. Looking up the rest from reference TRBV5-1 and TRBJ2-7 gives the full variable domain: KAGVTQTPRYLIKTRGQQVTLSCSPISGHRSVSWYQQTPGQGLQFLFEYFSETQRNKGNFPGRFSGRQFSNSRSEMNVSTLELGDSALYLCASSPVGQSYEQYFGPGTRLTVT.

The genes are TRBV19 and TRBJ1-6; weak D call: TRBD1 (5 bases). This CDR3 comprises 15 residues. V lost 4 bases and J 9 bases, leaving 16 bases between the germline ends. CDR1 LNHDA and CDR2 SQIVND come from the germline V gene (reference sequence). CDR3 nucleotide sequence: TGTGCCAGTAGTACCGTCTCGGGGGTAGGTTCACCCCTCCACTTT. It encodes CASSTVSGVGSPLHF.

This chain uses TRBV5-4 with TRBJ2-7, with TRBD2 matching over 7 bases. Losses at the gene ends were 5 bases for V and 0 bases for J; bases not matched to a gene: 2. Germline V gene sequence: CDR1 SGHNT, CDR2 YYREEE (reference sequence). The length of the CDR3 is 13 residues. The CDR3 spells CASRREYSYEQYF. DNA of the CDR3: TGTGCCAGCAGGCGGGAGTACTCCTACGAGCAGTACTTC.

This rearrangement joins TRBV6-5 to TRBJ2-2; no reliable D call. This CDR3 is built from 14 residues. Germline V gene lookup returns CDR1 MNHEY and CDR2 SVGAGI. V was clipped by 4 bases and J by 2 bases, with 8 bases between them. The CDR3 protein is CASSSRGNTGELFF. CDR3 sequence (DNA): TGTGCCAGCAGTTCTCGTGGCAACACCGGGGAGCTGTTTTTT.

V and J are TRBV11-2 and TRBJ2-2, with D possibly being TRBD1 (5 bases). Germline-derived CDR1 and CDR2 are SGHAT and FQNNGV. V was clipped by 5 bases and J by 5 bases, with 18 bases between them. This CDR3 comprises 16 residues. The CDR3 loop is CASSPSIRVDTGELFF. The CDR3 region has the DNA TGTGCCAGCAGCCCATCCATCAGGGTAGATACCGGGGAGCTGTTTTTT.

The V gene is TRBV18, the J gene TRBJ2-7, with TRBD2 matching over 9 bases. Germline CDR1 KGHSH, CDR2 LQKENI. The CDR3 extends over 16 amino acids. The trim removed 4 bases at V and 1 base at J, leaving 8 bases unmatched. CDR3 bases: TGTGCCAGCTCACTTGGAATAGCGGGAGCTTCCTACGAGCAGTACTTC. It is translated as CASSLGIAGASYEQYF.

The chain is built from TRBV27 and TRBJ1-2, with a possible D match to TRBD1 (5 bases). Trimming took off 2 bases at V and 5 bases at J, with 6 bases between the two ends. The CDR3 is 12 amino acids. Germline values: CDR1 MNHEY, CDR2 SMNVEV (reference sequence). DNA for the CDR3: TGTGCCAGCAGTTTAAAGGGGTATGGCTACACCTTC. This gives the protein CASSLKGYGYTF.

The chain uses TRBV27 and TRBJ2-2; possibly TRBD1 for D (6 bases). Deletions cut 3 bases from V and 6 bases from J, with 17 bases between. The germline gives CDR1 MNHEY, CDR2 SMNVEV (reference sequence). The CDR3 loop spans 16 amino acids. The CDR3 reads CASSFSGGEWAGELFF. CDR3 nucleotide sequence: TGTGCCAGCAGTTTTTCTGGGGGCGAATGGGCCGGGGAGCTGTTTTTT.

The V gene is TRBV5-1, the J gene TRBJ1-6; TRBD1 matches 7 bases. Trimming took 1 base from V and 8 from J; bases not matched to a gene: 3. This CDR3 region has 14 residues. From germline, CDR1 is SGHRS and CDR2 YFSETQ. CDR3 residues: CASSLTGDDSPLHF. Here the CDR3 DNA reads TGCGCCAGCAGCTTGACAGGGGACGATTCACCCCTCCACTTT.

This sequence joins TRBV28 and TRBJ1-6; 7 nucleotides match TRBD1. V was pared by 5 bases and J by 10 bases, with 5 bases of the junction left unmatched. Germline loops: CDR1 MDHEN, CDR2 SYDVKM. The CDR3 covers 13 residues. CDR3 coding DNA: TGTGCCAGCAGTCCGACAGGGACATCACCCCTCCACTTT. As protein: CASSPTGTSPLHF.

This clone was found once. J is TRBJ2-2 and V is TRBV7-2; D unresolved. V lost 3 bases and J 1 base, leaving 12 bases between the germline ends. CDR3 size: 16 residues. Germline V lookup: CDR1 SGHTA, CDR2 FQGNSA. The CDR3 sequence is CASSFLGRVNTGELFF. The DNA of the CDR3 is TGTGCCAGCAGCTTTCTTGGCAGAGTGAACACCGGGGAGCTGTTTTTT. Combining the CDR3 with reference TRBV7-2 and TRBJ2-2 gives the whole variable domain GAGVSQSPSNKVTEKGKDVELRCDPISGHTALYWYRQSLGQGLEFLIYFQGNSAPDKSGLPSDRFSAERTGGSVSTLTIQRTQQEDSAVYLCASSFLGRVNTGELFFGEGSRLTVL.

This chain connects TRBV6-1 to TRBJ2-1; D gene unclear. V dropped 8 bases and J dropped 9 bases, with 20 bases sitting between them. This CDR3 is built from 14 residues. Per germline, CDR1 MNHNS and CDR2 SASEGT. DNA for the CDR3: TGTGCCAGCGAGGTTAGTCAGAAGAGTGGTGAGCAGTTCTTC. Residues: CASEVSQKSGEQFF.

This clone has only a few counts. The chain recombines TRBV30 with TRBJ1-1; D gene ambiguous. Trimming stripped 3 bases from V and 0 bases from J, with 11 bases between. The CDR3 consists of 14 residues. CDR1 is GTSNPN and CDR2 is SVGIG in the germline V gene (reference sequence). Here the CDR3 reads CAWRGSGMNTEAFF. The CDR3 bases are TGTGCCTGGAGGGGCAGCGGCATGAACACTGAAGCTTTCTTT.